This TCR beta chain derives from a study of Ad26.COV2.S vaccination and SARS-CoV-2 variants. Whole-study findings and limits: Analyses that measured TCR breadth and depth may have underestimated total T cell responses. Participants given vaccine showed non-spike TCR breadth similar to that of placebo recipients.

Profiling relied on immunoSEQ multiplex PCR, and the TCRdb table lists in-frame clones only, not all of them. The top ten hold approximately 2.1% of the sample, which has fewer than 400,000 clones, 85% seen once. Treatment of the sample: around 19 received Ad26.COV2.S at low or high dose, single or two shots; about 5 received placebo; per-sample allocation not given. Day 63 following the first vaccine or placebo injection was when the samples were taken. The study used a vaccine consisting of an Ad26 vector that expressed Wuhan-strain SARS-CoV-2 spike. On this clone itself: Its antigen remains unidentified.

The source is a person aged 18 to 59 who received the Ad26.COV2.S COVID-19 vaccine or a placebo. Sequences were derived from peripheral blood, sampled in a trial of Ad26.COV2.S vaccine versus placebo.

The CDR3 DNA sequence: TGTGCCATCAGTGAGTCCTTCAGGGTAGTAGCTGGAAACACCATATATTTT. It translates to CAISESFRVVAGNTIYF. The V and J genes are TRBV10-3 and TRBJ1-3; weak D call: TRBD1 (5 bases). Trimming cost V 0 bases and J 2 bases, with 14 bases left between them. The germline gives CDR1 ENHRY, CDR2 SYGVKD. The CDR3 consists of 17 residues.